Reported below is one T cell receptor beta chain. This sample is part of a study of T cell changes during pregnancy in multiple sclerosis. Sequencing was performed with immunoSEQ multiplex PCR; in TCRdb, only in-frame clones are kept and a portion is missing. This table holds some 27,000 clones, around 86% found once. Trimming removed 2 bases from V and 0 bases from J; junction bases left unmatched: 6. There are 16 residues in the CDR3. Germline V gene lookup returns CDR1 LNHDA and CDR2 SQIVND (reference sequence). The sequence came from a female donor in good health, enrolled as a control in a pregnancy study. The chain combines TRBV19 with TRBJ2-7; 8 nucleotides line up with TRBD2. Sequencing was performed on CD4+ T cells from peripheral blood mononuclear cells, taken in the first trimester of pregnancy. DNA of the CDR3: TGTGCCAGTAGTATAAAAGGCGGGGGGAGCTCCTACGAGCAGTACTTC. Protein sequence: CASSIKGGGSSYEQYF.